This T cell receptor beta chain emerged from a study of cytomegalovirus exposure and HLA in healthy donors (dated by TCRdb to the late 2010s). Regarding the research as a whole: An earlier analysis of about 560 of the donors reported approximately 300 Gb of sequence data and 90 million to 120 million unique TCR beta sequences obtained from about 180 million T cells. An early release that covered about 600 HLA-typed donors contained approximately 300 gigabases of sequencing data and tens of millions of unique TCR sequences. Of the 300 to 500 genotyped donors, 70% to 90% were placed in the genetic ancestry cluster associated with self-reported Caucasian donors. The study aimed to test whether cataloging public T cell receptors could reveal signatures of past pathogen exposure. Using immunosequencing, the study profiled T cell repertoires from 666 subjects and related those repertoires to cytomegalovirus serostatus. A separate validation cohort of approximately 130 different subjects was used in addition to the 666-subject first cohort. The study combined high-throughput TCR immunosequencing, statistical association of individual TCRs with disease status, and machine learning to predict cytomegalovirus infection status. A later analysis re-analyzed previously published TCR beta repertoires from 550 to 700 donors and added high-resolution HLA genotyping to study TCR occurrence patterns. Rather than using new phenotypic data, the later analysis identified candidate immune exposures from TCR beta sequences and from how often those sequences occurred across donors. To decide whether each TCR beta V gene segment behaved as functional or pseudogenic, an earlier analysis of nearly 600 of the donors relied on high-throughput TCR beta sequencing. Alongside the repertoire data, information on donor age, sex, ethnicity and CMV serostatus was compiled. A later genetic analysis took genome-wide SNP genotypes for about three fifths of the roughly 670 donors and used that subset as a discovery cohort. Every repertoire in the discovery cohort had been generated on one and the same sequencing platform. HLA typing included class I and class II loci at four-digit resolution. Typing coverage differed by locus: A, B, C, DRB1 and DQB1 were typed in roughly 620-640 donors, DQA1 in around 500, DPA1 in around 610, and DPB1 in around 440. A handful of DR-DQ haplotypes were handled as single units for association and clustering because linkage in the cohort was strong. Among roughly 400 genotyped donors of the cohort, an average of approximately 240,000 unique TCR beta nucleotide sequences was sequenced per donor, of which about 18% were non-productive.

On this clone itself: The clone's antigen remains unknown. No base qualities exist here, and no much larger clone lies one base off it.

The cohort was made up of approximately 670 healthy bone marrow donors. At the time of sampling, every cohort member was nominally healthy, though immune exposures that went unrecorded were likely present. The donor tested CMV seropositive, placing the donor among the approximately 290 seropositive members of the cohort. A peripheral blood sample was collected from each donor, and TCR beta sequencing was performed on peripheral blood mononuclear cells. Genomic DNA extraction from the blood cell samples was performed with the Qiagen DNeasy Blood Extraction Kit. Spanning cysteine to phenylalanine, the CDR3 consists of 14 amino acids. Only the CDR3 region is kept as DNA, spanning 42 bases read in frame from base 1. CDR1 SGDLS and CDR2 YYNGEE were looked up in the germline V gene. The junction carries 9 bases between V and J, which are trimmed by 0 bases and 5 bases respectively. Broad study findings and their caveats: The only immune exposure information available for the cohort was CMV serostatus. When HLA alleles, especially DR and DQ, strongly co-occurred, attributing TCR associations to individual alleles was difficult. A few of the identified cytomegalovirus-associated TCR beta chains were confirmed in vitro to be specific for cytomegalovirus antigens. In a later analysis, several top co-occurrence clusters were reported to appear linked to parvovirus B19, influenza, CMV and Epstein-Barr virus. Some IMGT-functional V segments, including TRBV6-2 and TRBV6-3, could not be told apart with the 87-base-pair reads, so those segments were excluded. It was suggested by the authors that the approach could potentially be generalized to other disease states and immunological phenotypes. A cluster of highly shared sequence variants was judged likely to represent a technical artifact of the sequencing pipeline. In a later analysis, HLA-associated TCR beta chains were found to be more clonally expanded and to have lower generation probabilities than equally common non-associated chains. An association between a missense DCLRE1C variant and V-gene and J-gene trimming of TCR beta chains was found in a later genetic analysis and replicated in an independent cohort. While some public TCRs were present in many individuals, most TCR sequences turned up only very rarely across donors. In the study, around 150 TCR beta chains were listed as associated with cytomegalovirus. This cohort had only TCR beta chains sequenced, and the lack of alpha or paired-chain data limited which features could be detected. In a later analysis, the rate of TCR association differed among HLA loci, with DRB1 alleles having the most associated TCRs and HLA-C alleles having the fewest. Because counts were too low, under 20 rarely observed V segments, including chromosome 9 orphons, were left out of the earlier analysis of 500 to 650 of the donors. In a later analysis, most CMV-associated TCR beta chains were found to appear HLA-restricted, with HLA associations seemingly driven largely by CMV exposure. In a later analysis, 16,951 TCR beta sequences were associated with specific HLA alleles at a false discovery rate of 0.05. In an earlier analysis of more than 450 of the donors, most TCR beta V segments were observed in productive rearrangements about 90% or about 30% of the time, broadly matching IMGT annotations. A further reported finding was that TCR beta sequences accurately predicted the HLA-A and HLA-B alleles for most subjects in the first cohort. The presence/absence analyses assumed that sequencing depth was roughly uniform across donors, and that assumption may not be true. According to a later genetic analysis, donors in an Asian-associated ancestry cluster had fewer N-insertions in productive TCRs than the approximately 650-donor mean. In both the original and validation cohorts, the classifier was reported to diagnose cytomegalovirus status with high specificity and sensitivity. Linkage disequilibrium might explain the correlated functional status among segregating V segments, but an unknown experimental factor could not be excluded. Because HLA typing was unavailable for some donors at each locus, only the typed subset was used in association tests.

Receptor libraries were prepared by the immunoSEQ multiplex PCR assay. The multiplex PCR relied on a mix of 60 forward primers for TCR Vbeta segments and 13 reverse primers for TCR Jbeta segments. Amplification of the CDR3 region of rearranged TCR beta genes was performed with a multiplex PCR assay on genomic DNA. The amplified TCR beta libraries were sequenced on the Illumina HiSeq System as 87-base-pair reads. Turning to the authors' computational methods: In a later analysis, 77 million or so unique TCR beta chains were counted across the roughly 670 repertoires, and roughly 10 million of these chains were shared by at least two donors. A nearest-neighbor algorithm error-corrected the raw reads and collapsed the reads into unique sequences, merging closely related sequences to remove PCR and sequencing errors. CDR3 sequences were aligned to IMGT reference sequences to assign V, D and J gene segments. For a sequence to be retained, a match of at least six nucleotides was required to both a V gene segment and a J gene segment. Rearrangements were classified as productive when the CDR3 lacked stop codons and remained in frame with V and J, and all other rearrangements were classified as non-productive. Following IMGT convention, CDR3 was defined as the stretch from the second conserved V-encoded cysteine to the conserved J-encoded phenylalanine. The earlier analysis of approximately 590 of the donors excluded any sequence lacking an unambiguous match to a single V gene segment. In an earlier analysis of around 600 of the donors, V segments were called functional above 56.7% productive rearrangements and were called segregating when the between-donor standard deviation exceeded 5%. A statistical classification framework was built to diagnose cytomegalovirus status from the catalog of TCR beta chain sequences. In a later analysis, V and J genes were assigned by comparing TCR nucleotide sequences against IMGT/GENE-DB human TR gene sequences. Using the TCRdist pipeline, a later analysis assigned CDR3 sequences along with most-parsimonious VDJ recombination scenarios. In a later analysis, each TCR beta chain was defined by its CDR3 amino acid sequence together with its V-gene family, and reads lacking a unique V-gene family were excluded. In a later analysis, approximately 640 highly shared, low-generation-probability nucleotide sequences were removed to address suspected cross-contamination and a sequencing artifact. In a later analysis, a clonal expansion index for each public chain was calculated from normalized within-repertoire ranks of inferred template counts. A later analysis computed generation probabilities with a VDJ recombination model fitted to out-of-frame rearrangements, and checked the results against IGoR. A later analysis scored TCR-TCR, TCR-HLA and TCR-CMV co-occurrence with hypergeometric tests, applying a repertoire-size bias correction to TCR pairs. A later analysis estimated false discovery rates by permuting HLA or CMV assignments 20 times. A later analysis grouped co-occurring TCRs with DBSCAN, adding TCRdist sequence similarity when clustering within HLA-allele-positive subsets. Repertoires with fewer than 30,000 or more than 120,000 public chains were left out of co-occurrence clustering, as were five repertoires with anomalous nucleotide sharing. As stored in TCRdb, this immuneACCESS dataset retains in-frame rearrangements with V and J assigned. A fraction of the clones does not appear; measured against another copy, unresolved V genes explain less than half of the discrepancy, and the remainder lacks a known reason. The D gene and trimming were derived from the DNA, and the V and J assignments and clone size from that table. The sample table contains about 130,000 clones; only one count was recorded for 17% of them. The ten largest clones add up to 2.9% of the sample.

The source of this sequence is a female donor in good health and CMV-seropositive. The sequenced sample was PBMCs. Here the chain combines TRBV9 and TRBJ1-5, with TRBD1 perhaps the D gene, on 6 matching bases. The CDR3: CASSVDDRYQPQHF. The DNA sequence is TGTGCCAGCAGCGTAGATGACAGGTATCAGCCCCAGCATTTT.